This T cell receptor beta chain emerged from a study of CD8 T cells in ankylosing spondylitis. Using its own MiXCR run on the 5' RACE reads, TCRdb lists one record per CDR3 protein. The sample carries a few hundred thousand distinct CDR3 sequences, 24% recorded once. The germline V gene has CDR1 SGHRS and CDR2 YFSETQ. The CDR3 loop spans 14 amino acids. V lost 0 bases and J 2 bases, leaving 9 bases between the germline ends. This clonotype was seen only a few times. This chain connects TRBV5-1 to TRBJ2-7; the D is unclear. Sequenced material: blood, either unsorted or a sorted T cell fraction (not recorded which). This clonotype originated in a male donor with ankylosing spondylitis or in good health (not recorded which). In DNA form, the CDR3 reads TGCGCCAGCAGCTTGGATGCGCAGGCCTACGAGCAGTACTTC. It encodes CASSLDAQAYEQYF.